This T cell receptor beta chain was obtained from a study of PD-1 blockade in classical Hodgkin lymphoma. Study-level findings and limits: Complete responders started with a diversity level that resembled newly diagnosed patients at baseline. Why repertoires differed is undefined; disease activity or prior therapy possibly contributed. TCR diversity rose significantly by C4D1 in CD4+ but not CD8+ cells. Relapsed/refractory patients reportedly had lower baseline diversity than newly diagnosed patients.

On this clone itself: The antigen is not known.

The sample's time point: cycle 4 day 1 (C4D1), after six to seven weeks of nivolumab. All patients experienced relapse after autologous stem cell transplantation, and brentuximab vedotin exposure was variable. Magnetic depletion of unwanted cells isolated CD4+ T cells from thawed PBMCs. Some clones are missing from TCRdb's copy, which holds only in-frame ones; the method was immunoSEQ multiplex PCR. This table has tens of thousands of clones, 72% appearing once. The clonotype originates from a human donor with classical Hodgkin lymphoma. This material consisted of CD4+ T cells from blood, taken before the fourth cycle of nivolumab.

In nucleotides, the CDR3 is TGTGCCAGTAGTATTGAGGGGGCAGATACGCAGTATTTT. Translating it yields CASSIEGADTQYF. This chain uses TRBV19 with TRBJ2-3, with D possibly being TRBD1 (6 bases). The CDR3 totals 13 residues. Germline V lookup: CDR1 LNHDA, CDR2 SQIVND (reference sequence). V gave up 3 bases and J gave up 4 bases, with 8 bases separating them.